This TCR beta chain stems from a study of blood T cell repertoires in COVID-19. How the authors handled the data: Using reference gene primer amplification, nucleated cell counts were estimated. Clones were read by immunoSEQ multiplex PCR, and TCRdb kept only the in-frame ones, dropping some. That table furnishes V, J and clone size, whereas the DNA furnished D and trimming. This sample has fewer than 250,000 clones, with about 90% found just once. This CDR3 is built from 14 residues. The trim removed 2 bases at V and 7 bases at J, leaving 6 bases unmatched. CDR1 is MNHEY, CDR2 SVGAGI, per germline. This clonotype was obtained from a man aged 25-45 years with COVID-19, enrolled during active disease. The chain links TRBV6-5 to TRBJ1-2, with 8 bases fitting TRBD1. Sequencing was performed on peripheral blood. The CDR3 loop reads CASSYGQGAFGYTF. The CDR3 DNA reads TGTGCCAGCAGTTACGGGCAGGGGGCGTTTGGCTACACCTTC.